This is a list of T cell receptor beta chains from one sample in a study of shared T cell receptors in the human thymus. This table comes from immunoSEQ multiplex PCR, and its TCRdb copy is limited to in-frame clones, with some not included. Of 500,000 to 750,000 clones in the sample, roughly 90% were seen once. This same sample was also part of a study on human thymus T cells.

Sequencing input: thymocytes. These receptors originate from a boy under two years old with a congenital heart defect. The CDR3 runs from the conserved cysteine through the conserved F or W. Each record gives: D gene, J gene, V gene, clone size, CDR3 protein, CDR3 DNA. A D gene is named only where the DNA matches it firmly. Not every row has a clone size; where given, it reads once, few, many or a size class.

>-|TRBJ2-5|TRBV29-1|-
CSVDKTGHKETQYF
TGCAGCGTTGATAAGACAGGTCATAAAGAGACCCAGTACTTC
>TRBD2|TRBJ2-3|TRBV30|-
CAWRSGRGADTQYF
TGTGCCTGGAGGAGCGGGAGAGGTGCAGATACGCAGTATTTT
>-|TRBJ2-7|TRBV2|-
CASSAGLDYEQYF
TGTGCCAGCAGCGCAGGGCTCGACTACGAGCAGTACTTC
>TRBD1|TRBJ2-1|TRBV27|-
CASTSGTGGNEQFF
TGTGCCAGCACCTCCGGGACAGGGGGGAATGAGCAGTTCTTC
>TRBD1|TRBJ1-5|TRBV2|-
CASRDRDGRNQPQHF
TGTGCCAGCAGGGACAGGGATGGGCGCAATCAGCCCCAGCATTTT
>TRBD1|TRBJ1-1|TRBV7-6|-
CASSDGRPDRERVMNTEAFF
TGTGCCAGCAGCGATGGGCGGCCGGACAGGGAGCGAGTCATGAACACTGAAGCTTTCTTT
>-|TRBJ2-5|TRBV15|-
CATSGRRGETQYF
TGTGCCACCAGCGGCCGGCGGGGAGAGACCCAGTACTTC
>TRBD2|TRBJ2-1|TRBV5-4|-
CASSPRTSGSSHEQFF
TGTGCCAGCAGCCCCCGCACTAGCGGGAGTTCGCATGAGCAGTTCTTC
>TRBD1|TRBJ2-1|TRBV7-3|-
CASSSAYRGSYNEQFF
TGTGCCAGCAGCTCCGCATACAGGGGCTCCTACAATGAGCAGTTCTTC
>TRBD2|TRBJ2-3|TRBV15|-
CATSTSGRGTDTQYF
TGTGCCACCAGCACTAGCGGGAGGGGCACAGATACGCAGTATTTT
>-|TRBJ2-1|TRBV5-1|-
CASSLFNRTRDQLDEQFF
TGCGCCAGCAGCTTGTTTAATAGGACAAGAGACCAGCTCGATGAGCAGTTCTTC
>-|TRBJ2-2|TRBV2|-
CASHAGHNMNTGELFF
TGTGCCAGCCACGCAGGTCATAATATGAACACCGGGGAGCTGTTTTTT
>TRBD2|TRBJ2-3|TRBV7-2|-
CASSLDGGTDTQYF
TGTGCCAGCAGCTTAGACGGGGGGACAGATACGCAGTATTTT
>TRBD2|TRBJ2-2|TRBV2|-
CASSTSGRVADTGELFF
TGTGCCAGCAGTACTAGCGGGAGGGTAGCGGACACCGGGGAGCTGTTTTTT
>TRBD1|TRBJ2-7|TRBV18|-
CASSPTRTGNDEQYF
TGTGCCAGCTCACCAACAAGGACAGGGAACGACGAGCAGTACTTC
>TRBD1|TRBJ1-1|TRBV6-5|few
CASSYPGTGGFTEAFF
TGTGCCAGCAGTTACCCCGGGACAGGGGGTTTCACTGAAGCTTTCTTT
>TRBD2|TRBJ2-7|TRBV2|-
CASSAPSTSAKPYEQYF
TGTGCCAGCAGTGCCCCCTCGACTAGCGCGAAACCCTACGAGCAGTACTTC
>-|TRBJ1-2|TRBV6-6|-
CASSFRAGKGGYTF
TGTGCCAGCAGTTTTAGGGCGGGGAAGGGTGGCTACACCTTC
>-|TRBJ2-7|TRBV10-3|-
CAISDTLGPHHPPHYEQYF
TGTGCCATCAGTGACACCCTGGGGCCCCATCATCCACCACATTACGAGCAGTACTTC
>-|TRBJ2-7|TRBV28|-
CASSLEIYEQYF
TGTGCCAGCAGTTTAGAGATCTACGAGCAGTACTTC
>-|TRBJ2-1|TRBV2|-
CASSDPGHEIAGAYNEQFF
TGTGCCAGCAGTGACCCGGGACACGAGATAGCGGGTGCCTACAATGAGCAGTTCTTC
>-|TRBJ1-2|TRBV12-5|-
CASGLGMPKGRSYGYTF
TGTGCTAGTGGTTTGGGTATGCCGAAGGGGCGATCCTATGGCTACACCTTC
>TRBD2|TRBJ2-1|TRBV5-1|-
CASSLGGGLAGDEQFF
TGCGCCAGCAGCTTGGGGGGAGGACTAGCGGGCGATGAGCAGTTCTTC
>-|TRBJ1-1|TRBV13|-
CASTLKNQEAFF
TGTGCCAGCACCCTAAAAAATCAAGAAGCTTTCTTT
>TRBD1|TRBJ1-4|TRBV11-2|-
CASSPRSGTAPIWREKLFF
TGTGCCAGCAGCCCTAGATCCGGGACAGCTCCCATTTGGCGGGAAAAACTGTTTTTT
>-|TRBJ1-2|TRBV5-1|once
CASSLEQGGGYTF
TGCGCCAGCAGCTTGGAACAGGGCGGCGGCTACACCTTC
>TRBD2|TRBJ2-2|TRBV5-1|-
CASSLATQNQRESTGELFF
TGCGCCAGCAGCTTGGCGACTCAAAATCAGCGGGAGAGCACCGGGGAGCTGTTTTTT
>TRBD1|TRBJ2-7|TRBV27|-
CASSPGQGYEQYF
TGTGCCAGCAGCCCGGGACAGGGCTACGAGCAGTACTTC
>TRBD2|TRBJ2-3|TRBV11-2|-
CASSLDLTVREGLNTQYF
TGTGCCAGCAGCTTAGACCTGACGGTGCGGGAGGGCCTAAATACGCAGTATTTT
>-|TRBJ1-1|TRBV19|-
CASGDRTGAFF
TGTGCCAGTGGAGACAGAACGGGTGCTTTCTTT
>-|TRBJ2-1|TRBV5-4|-
CASSPTGTPGEQFF
TGTGCCAGCAGCCCCACCGGGACTCCGGGCGAGCAGTTCTTC
>-|TRBJ2-1|TRBV13|-
CASSLTANEQFF
TGTGCCAGCAGCCTAACCGCTAATGAGCAGTTCTTC
>-|TRBJ2-7|TRBV28|-
CASSFLGQASYEQYF
TGTGCCAGCAGTTTTCTTGGGCAAGCCTCCTACGAGCAGTACTTC
>TRBD1|TRBJ2-2|TRBV15|-
CATSRPTGGSGETGELFF
TGTGCCACCAGCAGGCCGACAGGGGGGTCTGGGGAGACCGGGGAGCTGTTTTTT
>-|TRBJ1-2|TRBV19|-
CASTLNYGYTF
TGTGCCAGTACCCTGAACTATGGCTACACCTTC
>-|TRBJ2-5|TRBV29-1|-
CSVGVAGTQYF
TGCAGCGTTGGGGTCGCGGGGACCCAGTACTTC
>TRBD2|TRBJ2-2|TRBV4-3|-
CASSQGLADTRELFF
TGCGCCAGCAGCCAAGGGCTAGCGGACACCAGGGAGCTGTTTTTT
>-|TRBJ1-5|TRBV7-2|-
CASSQRGGSNQPQHF
TGTGCCAGCAGTCAGAGGGGAGGAAGCAATCAGCCCCAGCATTTT
>TRBD2|TRBJ2-3|TRBV2|-
CASSEGRETKSTDTQYF
TGTGCCAGCAGTGAAGGGCGGGAGACAAAGAGCACAGATACGCAGTATTTT
>TRBD2|TRBJ2-7|TRBV28|-
CASSHHREGQREQYF
TGTGCCAGCAGTCACCACCGGGAGGGCCAAAGGGAGCAGTACTTC
>TRBD1|TRBJ1-1|TRBV15|-
CATNKTPKGTGRDAEAFF
TGTGCCACCAACAAGACCCCTAAAGGGACAGGACGGGACGCTGAAGCTTTCTTT
>TRBD2|TRBJ2-3|TRBV19|-
CASRPPAGAGTDTQYF
TGTGCCAGTAGACCCCCCGCGGGAGCCGGCACAGATACGCAGTATTTT
>TRBD2|TRBJ2-1|TRBV4-1|-
CASSQDPLAGVRNEQFF
TGCGCCAGCAGCCAAGATCCCCTAGCGGGAGTCCGCAATGAGCAGTTCTTC
>TRBD2|TRBJ2-1|TRBV4-1|-
CASSQEGPGEGQGNEQFF
TGCGCCAGCAGCCAAGAAGGCCCCGGGGAGGGCCAAGGGAATGAGCAGTTCTTC
>-|TRBJ2-2|TRBV21-1|few
CASSNHPGLNTGELFF
TGTGCCAGCAGCAACCATCCGGGACTTAACACCGGGGAGCTGTTTTTT
>TRBD1|TRBJ2-7|TRBV6-1|-
CASSPPGQGSYEQYF
TGTGCCAGCAGCCCCCCGGGACAGGGGAGCTACGAGCAGTACTTC
>TRBD1|TRBJ2-4|TRBV4-3|-
CASSQEDRGSRIQYF
TGCGCCAGCAGCCAAGAAGACAGGGGGTCGAGGATTCAGTACTTC
>-|TRBJ2-7|TRBV11-2|-
CASSLKLEPYEQYF
TGTGCCAGCAGCTTAAAACTCGAGCCGTACGAGCAGTACTTC
>-|TRBJ1-2|TRBV5-6|-
CASSFVGGDNYGYTF
TGTGCCAGCAGCTTCGTGGGAGGGGATAACTATGGCTACACCTTC
>TRBD1|TRBJ2-5|TRBV7-9|-
CASSATGVSRGTQYF
TGTGCCAGCAGCGCTACAGGGGTCTCCCGGGGGACCCAGTACTTC
>-|TRBJ2-7|TRBV21-1|-
CASSKWGIAGPYEQYF
TGTGCCAGCAGCAAATGGGGGATAGCGGGGCCCTACGAGCAGTACTTC
>-|TRBJ2-5|TRBV7-8|-
CASSEGALETQYF
TGTGCCAGCAGCGAAGGGGCCTTAGAGACCCAGTACTTC
>TRBD2|TRBJ2-3|TRBV5-6|-
CASSLASGSGTDTQYF
TGTGCCAGCAGCTTGGCTAGCGGGAGCGGCACAGATACGCAGTATTTT
>-|TRBJ2-1|TRBV30|-
CAWSEFLAVYNEQFF
TGTGCCTGGAGTGAGTTCTTAGCGGTGTACAATGAGCAGTTCTTC
>TRBD1|TRBJ2-1|TRBV4-3|-
CASSLRTGPTYNEQFF
TGCGCCAGCAGCCTGAGGACAGGACCTACCTACAATGAGCAGTTCTTC
>TRBD1|TRBJ2-3|TRBV10-3|-
CAIRNRGDTDTQYF
TGTGCCATCAGAAACAGGGGGGACACAGATACGCAGTATTTT
>-|TRBJ2-3|TRBV6-5|-
CASSYHADSTDTQYF
TGTGCCAGCAGTTACCATGCGGATAGCACAGATACGCAGTATTTT
>-|TRBJ2-7|TRBV7-2|-
CASSLIISAGASSYEQYF
TGTGCCAGCAGCTTAATCATTTCAGCAGGCGCAAGCTCCTACGAGCAGTACTTC
>-|TRBJ2-3|TRBV5-4|-
CASSLLGLQGPDTQYF
TGTGCCAGCAGCCTGCTGGGACTCCAAGGTCCAGATACGCAGTATTTT
>TRBD2|TRBJ2-1|TRBV29-1|-
CTSLSKASGSYNEQFF
TGCACCTCGTTGAGTAAAGCTAGCGGGTCCTACAATGAGCAGTTCTTC